The T cell receptor beta chain under discussion was sequenced for a study of CD4 T cell repertoires in COVID-19. Findings and limits, study-wide: Some SARS-CoV-2 clonotypes, between about 6.5 and 28%, recurred in SARS-CoV and/or HKU1 cultures.

These memory T cells were uncultured and sequenced directly after ex vivo isolation. As concerns this clone: Its cognate antigen is unknown.

The germline V gene has CDR1 MNHEY and CDR2 SVGAGI. V shed 6 bases, J shed 1 base, and the junction held 9 bases outside the gene matches. This CDR3 has 15 amino acids. Libraries were prepared by immunoSEQ multiplex PCR; TCRdb keeps only in-frame clonotypes and omits some of them. This sample carries about 24,000 clones, nearly 95% of them seen once, and the ten largest clones take about 0.7%. The clonotype originates from a human donor who had COVID-19. The chain couples TRBV6-5 to TRBJ2-7; 7 bases are shared with TRBD2. Sequenced here: circulating follicular helper CD4+ T cells (cTfh) from blood, sampled before the COVID-19 pandemic. This CDR3 is CASRRSGIQSYEQYF. CDR3 nucleotide sequence: TGTGCCAGCAGGAGGAGCGGGATACAGTCCTACGAGCAGTACTTC.